The 16 T cell receptor beta chains reported below all come from one sample, sequenced in a study of T cells after yellow fever vaccination. TCRdb re-analysed the 5' RACE reads in MiXCR, keeping a single row per CDR3 protein. The table has about 400,000 distinct CDR3 sequences, about 6% seen once. The material was PBMCs, obtained 5 days after the yellow fever booster vaccination. The origin of the receptors is a man aged 30 to 45 who received the YFV17D yellow fever vaccine.

This clonotype was counted once. One end of the junction does not line up with germline, which may come from a read error. This sequence joins TRBV12-3 or TRBV12-4 and TRBJ2-3; 9 bases map to TRBD2. There are 18 residues in the CDR3. The CDR3 is CACSFIAGGPIFPDTQYF. In nucleotides, the CDR3 is TGTGCCTGCAGTTTTATCGCGGGAGGGCCGATTTTCCCAGATACGCAGTATTTT.

This clonotype was seen many times. This sequence joins TRBV6-1 and TRBJ1-1; D might be TRBD1 (5 bases). The V end was cut by 5 bases, the J end by 1 base, with 8 bases between. The CDR3 spans 13 residues. Germline V gene data show CDR1 as MNHNS and CDR2 as SASEGT. CDR3 sequence: CASSKGWNTEAFF. In nucleotides, the CDR3 is TGTGCCAGCAGTAAGGGGTGGAACACTGAAGCTTTCTTT.

This clonotype has just a few counts. The V and J genes are TRBV7-2 and TRBJ2-5, with D possibly TRBD2 on 5 matching bases. From germline, CDR1 is SGHTA and CDR2 FQGNSA. This CDR3 region has 14 residues. Trimming pared 1 base from V and 7 bases from J, leaving 13 bases between. The CDR3 is CASSLERTAGTQYF. The CDR3, as DNA: TGTGCCAGCAGCTTAGAGCGGACCGCGGGGACCCAGTACTTC.

In its sample, this clonotype was seen many times. The rearrangement links TRBV24-1 to TRBJ2-1; 15 bases match TRBD2. V gave up 5 bases and J gave up 7 bases; unmatched junction bases: 5. The CDR3 runs 16 residues. Germline V lookup: CDR1 KGHDR, CDR2 SFDVKD. CDR3 in amino acids: CATSVLGTSGGNEQFF. The CDR3 DNA sequence: TGTGCCACCAGTGTCCTCGGGACTAGCGGGGGGAATGAGCAGTTCTTC.

The chain has TRBV5-4 and TRBJ2-7, with D uncertain. V was trimmed by 2 bases and J by 3 bases, leaving 9 bases between them. Looked up from germline, CDR1 is SGHNT and CDR2 is YYREEE (reference sequence). This CDR3 spans 13 amino acids. The CDR3 DNA is TGTGCCAGCAGCTTCAAGGGTAACTACGAGCAGTACTTC. This gives the protein CASSFKGNYEQYF.

This clonotype appeared a few times. This chain uses TRBV9 with TRBJ2-3; unclear D gene. V lost 3 bases and J lost 3, with 14 bases in between. Germline CDR1 reads SGDLS; CDR2 reads YYNGEE. CDR3 length: 15 residues. The CDR3 sequence is CASSAVGHSTDTQYF. The CDR3 nucleotides read TGTGCCAGCAGCGCCGTCGGTCATAGTACAGATACGCAGTATTTT.

The V and J genes are TRBV3-1 and TRBJ2-3; either TRBD1 or TRBD2 may supply D (6 bases each). The CDR3 spans 18 residues. The germline CDR1 and CDR2 sequences are LGHDT and YNNKEL (reference sequence). V was clipped by 11 bases and J by 6 bases, with 33 bases between them. Written as DNA, the CDR3 is TGTGCCTGCTCCCAAGATAGCGGTGGTGGGACAACCGTGGATACGCAGTATTTT. Amino acids: CACSQDSGGGTTVDTQYF.

This clonotype appeared many times. This chain links TRBV7-9 with TRBJ2-2; D remains unclear. Germline CDR1 and CDR2: SEHNR and FQNEAQ (reference sequence). The CDR3 runs 13 residues. Trimming removed 5 bases from V and 1 base from J, with 5 bases in between. CDR3 region: CASSVLNTGELFF. CDR3 nucleotide sequence: TGTGCCAGCAGCGTCTTGAACACCGGGGAGCTGTTTTTT. The full variable domain, rest sourced from reference TRBV7-9 and TRBJ2-2, is DTGVSQNPRHKITKRGQNVTFRCDPISEHNRLYWYRQTLGQGPEFLTYFQNEAQLEKSRLLSDRFSAERPKGSFSTLEIQRTEQGDSAMYLCASSVLNTGELFFGEGSRLTVL.

This clonotype has at least ten counts. The chain uses TRBV7-2 and TRBJ1-2; TRBD1 aligns across 11 bases. The CDR3 is 14 amino acids. Germline V gives CDR1 SGHTA, CDR2 FQGNSA. V was pared by 3 bases and J by 7 bases, with 4 bases of the junction left unmatched. CDR3 sequence (DNA): TGTGCCAGCAGCTTGGGACAGGGGGTGGGTGGCTACACCTTC. It is translated as CASSLGQGVGGYTF.

This clonotype was counted at least ten times. This chain links TRBV20-1 with TRBJ2-5; 12 bases match TRBD2. CDR1 and CDR2 (germline): DFQATT, SNEGSKA (reference sequence). The CDR3 is made up of 16 amino acids. The trim removed 4 bases at V and 1 base at J, leaving 7 bases unmatched. CDR3 sequence: CSAIPLAGGLQETQYF. The CDR3 DNA is TGCAGTGCTATTCCCCTAGCGGGAGGGCTCCAAGAGACCCAGTACTTC.

V gene TRBV11-2 combines with J gene TRBJ1-1; 10 positions match TRBD1. The CDR3 has 15 amino acids. From germline, CDR1 is SGHAT and CDR2 FQNNGV. V lost 5 bases to trimming and J lost 7 bases; unmatched junction nucleotides: 10. CDR3 in DNA: TGTGCCAGCAGCCGGCGGGGACAGGGGAATGTTGAAGCTTTCTTT. Translated: CASSRRGQGNVEAFF.

Only a few counts were recorded for this clonotype. The chain combines TRBV7-9 with TRBJ1-5; 10 bases agree with TRBD1. This CDR3 region has 17 residues. The V gene end was trimmed by 5 bases and the J gene end by 2 bases; junction bases not matched to a gene: 9. Germline V gene data show CDR1 as SEHNR and CDR2 as FQNEAQ (reference sequence). This CDR3 is CASSQSTGGEGNQPQHF. For the CDR3, the DNA is TGTGCCAGCAGCCAGTCGACAGGGGGCGAAGGCAATCAGCCCCAGCATTTT.

This clonotype occurred many times. V gene TRBV29-1 combines with J gene TRBJ2-3, with unresolved D. This CDR3 comprises 11 residues. V lost 6 bases, J lost 4 bases, and 8 bases lay in between. In germline, CDR1 is SQVTM, CDR2 ANQGSEA. The CDR3 nucleotides are TGCAGCGTCGAAATGCCAGATACGCAGTATTTT. Translating gives CSVEMPDTQYF.

V and J are TRBV10-3 and TRBJ2-6, with D hard to call. The CDR3 loop spans 12 amino acids. Per germline, CDR1 ENHRY and CDR2 SYGVKD. Trimming removed 7 bases at V and 2 bases at J, with 3 bases between. CDR3 sequence reads: CAINAGANVLTF. Written as DNA, the CDR3 is TGTGCCATCAACGCTGGGGCCAACGTCCTGACTTTC.

This clonotype was counted ten times or more. The rearrangement joins TRBV18 to TRBJ1-4, with TRBD1 matching over 7 bases. The germline CDR1 and CDR2 sequences are KGHSH and LQKENI. The junction had 6 bases not matched to a gene; V was cut back by 3 bases and J by 8 bases. This CDR3 contains 14 residues. CDR3 sequence reads: CASSPTGIVEKLFF. In DNA form, the CDR3 reads TGTGCCAGCTCACCGACAGGGATAGTGGAAAAACTGTTTTTT. Full variable domain (outside the CDR3, taken from reference TRBV18 and TRBJ1-4): NAGVMQNPRHLVRRRGQEARLRCSPMKGHSHVYWYRQLPEEGLKFMVYLQKENIIDESGMPKERFSAEFPKEGPSILRIQQVVRGDSAAYFCASSPTGIVEKLFFGSGTQLSVL.

There are a few counts of this clonotype. The chain has TRBV3-1 and TRBJ2-4; 9 positions match TRBD1. The CDR3 has 15 residues. Germline CDR1 LGHDT, CDR2 YNNKEL (reference sequence). V gave up 4 bases and J gave up 7 bases; unmatched junction bases: 8. The CDR3 nucleotides are TGTGCCAGCAGCCCCTGGGACAGGGTCGGTAACATTCAGTACTTC. As protein: CASSPWDRVGNIQYF.